A selection of T cell receptor beta chains follows, all from one sample in a study of control samples from healthy donors and cancer patients. The table came from immunoSEQ multiplex PCR; TCRdb's copy has only in-frame clones and leaves some out. The sample gives roughly 170,000 clones, just over 90% of which show up once; roughly 4% is in the top ten. Input material: blood. The source of these receptors is a woman aged 55-75 years in good health. Both conserved end residues are trimmed from each CDR3.

>TRBJ1-5|TRBV6-2/TRBV6-3
ASSYLNRDNQPQH
>TRBJ2-1|TRBV7-2
ASTPPGPGGNEQF
>TRBJ1-1|TRBV19
ASSIVNTEAF
>TRBJ2-3|TRBV6-5
ASTGPASTDTQY
>TRBJ1-5|TRBV28
ASLRGGSNQPQH
>TRBJ2-7|TRBV5-1
ASRTAGLPSYEQY
>TRBJ2-1|TRBV5-1
ASSLPGSRNEQF
>TRBJ1-5|TRBV6-6
ASSGGTADQPQH
>TRBJ2-7|TRBV5-1
ASRVEGGSEQY
>TRBJ1-2|TRBV18
ASSPNPYGYT
>TRBJ1-5|TRBV15
ATSPGRAGQPQH
>TRBJ2-3|TRBV3-1/TRBV3-2
ASSQERAASTDTQY
>TRBJ2-5|TRBV6-6
ASTGGGAETQY
>TRBJ2-1|TRBV29-1
SVEGVRRQF
>TRBJ1-2|TRBV7-2
ASSPDYGYT
>TRBJ2-3|TRBV9
ASSVDPEFLAGGTDTQY